This is a list of T cell receptor beta chains from one sample in a study of blood T cell repertoires in COVID-19. Clones were sequenced by immunoSEQ multiplex PCR, and TCRdb holds only the in-frame ones, with some missing. The data show roughly 140,000 clones, 80% to 85% seen once. Sequenced sample: peripheral blood. The receptors originated from a human donor in a cohort sampled during active COVID-19. The CDR3 runs from the conserved cysteine through the conserved F or W. The D gene is left open where the match is weak. Clone size is given for some rows only: seen once, a few or many times, or a class if the clone is expanded.

D gene | J gene | clone size | V gene | CDR3 DNA | CDR3 protein
. | TRBJ2-7 | . | TRBV7-9 | TGTGCCAGCAGCTTAGCGCTAGGCCGACCCTACGAGCAGTACTTC | CASSLALGRPYEQYF
. | TRBJ1-3 | . | TRBV12-3/TRBV12-4 | TGTGCCAGCTATCAGGGGGGAAACACCATATATTTT | CASYQGGNTIYF
. | TRBJ1-1 | . | TRBV9 | TGTGCCAGCAGCGAGCTTGGGGGCGCCTGGACTGAAGCTTTCTTT | CASSELGGAWTEAFF
. | TRBJ2-7 | . | TRBV11-2 | TGTGCCAGCAGCTTGGAGGGACAGCTGCCATCCTACGAGCAGTACTTC | CASSLEGQLPSYEQYF
TRBD1 | TRBJ1-4 | . | TRBV7-6 | TGTGCCAATCCGGGACAGAAAATTGCAACTAATGAAAAACTGTTTTTT | CANPGQKIATNEKLFF
. | TRBJ1-6 | many | TRBV11-2 | TGTGCCAGCAGCTCCCCGGGGGGTGATTCACCCCTCCACTTT | CASSSPGGDSPLHF
TRBD1 | TRBJ1-5 | . | TRBV19 | TGTGCCAGTAGACCCGGGACAGGGGATAGCAATCAGCCCCAGCATTTT | CASRPGTGDSNQPQHF
TRBD2 | TRBJ2-2 | once | TRBV10-3 | TGTGCCATCAGTGAGTCGTCTAGCGGTACCACCGGGGAGCTGTTTTTT | CAISESSSGTTGELFF
. | TRBJ2-3 | once | TRBV7-9 | TGTGCCAGCAGCTTAGGGGCGGGGGCTCAAACAGATACGCAGTATTTT | CASSLGAGAQTDTQYF
. | TRBJ1-5 | . | TRBV2 | TGTGCCAGCAGTTACAGGGACTACCAGCCCCAGCATTTT | CASSYRDYQPQHF
. | TRBJ1-4 | . | TRBV7-9 | TGTGCCAGCAGCTTAGCCGTCCCGCAGGGGGAAAAACTGTTTTTT | CASSLAVPQGEKLFF
. | TRBJ2-3 | once | TRBV12-3/TRBV12-4 | TGTGCCAGCAGTTTGGAGGTCGGTACGCAGTATTTT | CASSLEVGTQYF
. | TRBJ1-2 | . | TRBV7-2 | TGTGCCAGCAGCTCGGGGTGGAACTATGGCTACACCTTC | CASSSGWNYGYTF
. | TRBJ1-2 | few | TRBV19 | TGTGCCAGTAGCGCACCTCGCGGGGCTCCGAGTGGCTACACCTTC | CASSAPRGAPSGYTF
. | TRBJ1-4 | . | TRBV28 | TGTGCCAGCAGTCGATACAGAGCAACTAATGAAAAACTGTTTTTT | CASSRYRATNEKLFF
TRBD1 | TRBJ1-5 | . | TRBV5-6 | TGTGCCAGCAGCCCATCGACAGGGACTAGCAATCAGCCCCAGCATTTT | CASSPSTGTSNQPQHF
TRBD1 | TRBJ1-4 | . | TRBV19 | TGTGCCAGTAACGACAGGGCAAATGAAAAACTGTTTTTT | CASNDRANEKLFF
. | TRBJ1-1 | . | TRBV19 | TGTGCCAGTAGTATAATCCGGAACACTGAAGCTTTCTTT | CASSIIRNTEAFF
TRBD1 | TRBJ2-2 | . | TRBV19 | TGTGCCAGTAGTCCCGGGACAGTAAACACCGGGGAGCTGTTTTTT | CASSPGTVNTGELFF
. | TRBJ1-1 | . | TRBV6-6 | TGTGCCAGCAGTTCAGGGGTGAGGACTGAAGCTTTCTTT | CASSSGVRTEAFF
TRBD1 | TRBJ1-1 | . | TRBV10-3 | TGTGCCATCACCCGGGACAGGACTGAAGCTTTCTTT | CAITRDRTEAFF
TRBD1 | TRBJ1-1 | . | TRBV18 | TGTGCCAGCTCACCACCGGACAGGGTGAACACTGAAGCTTTCTTT | CASSPPDRVNTEAFF
. | TRBJ1-5 | . | TRBV6-5 | TGTGCCAGCAGAGACAGGCCGGGCTTGGGGCCCCAGCATTTT | CASRDRPGLGPQHF
. | TRBJ2-5 | . | TRBV19 | TGTGCCAGTTCCACGGGATCCGCTGGGGCCCAGTACTTC | CASSTGSAGAQYF
. | TRBJ1-1 | . | TRBV28 | TGTGCCAGCGCCCAGGCGTCCGCGGGGAACACTGAAGCTTTCTTT | CASAQASAGNTEAFF
. | TRBJ2-3 | . | TRBV5-1 | TGCGCCAGCAGCTGGAGCGGCGACACAGATACGCAGTATTTT | CASSWSGDTDTQYF
. | TRBJ1-2 | few | TRBV15 | TGTGCCACCAGCAGCTCCGGGACTTCCACCTATGGCTACACCTTC | CATSSSGTSTYGYTF